The rows below give T cell receptor beta chains drawn from one sample of a study of low-dose radiotherapy and immunotherapy resistance in tumors. TCRdb used MiXCR to reprocess the reads, holding one entry per CDR3 protein. The sample contains about 30,000 distinct CDR3 sequences, about 49% of which appear only once. Sequenced material: PBMCs, taken after low-dose radiotherapy plus immunotherapy. Receptor source: a male donor with gallbladder cancer. Both conserved end residues are trimmed from each CDR3.

>TRBV2|15|TRBJ2-3
ASRSLLSGPSTDTQY
>TRBV9|18|TRBJ2-7
ASTVGSVAPSGRAEYEQY
>TRBV29-1|9|TRBJ1-2
SVAAGGGYT
>TRBV28|11|TRBJ2-1
ASREGGYNEQF
>TRBV2|10|TRBJ2-7
ASSRQAYEQY
>TRBV7-6|13|TRBJ2-5
ASRGLAGGPETQY
>TRBV6-2/TRBV6-3|15|TRBJ1-5
ASSDRHYEVSNQPQH
>TRBV23-1|10|TRBJ1-2
ASSQWVYGYT
>TRBV6-2/TRBV6-3|12|TRBJ1-2
ASSSSTGWFGYT
>TRBV28|13|TRBJ2-7
ASSTPPDTNYEQY
>TRBV28|13|TRBJ2-6
ASREGGSGANVLT
>TRBV9|14|TRBJ2-5
ASSVDSGGRQETQY
>TRBV18|13|TRBJ2-7
ASSPGTSGSKEQY
>TRBV27|13|TRBJ2-1
ASNRATGAVGEQF
>TRBV28|11|TRBJ2-1
ASCVAGVVEQF
>TRBV29-1|10|TRBJ1-5
SVREGNEPQH
>TRBV11-3|10|TRBJ2-7
ASSSMGSEQY
>TRBV20-1|11|TRBJ2-1
SARRLGDNEQF
>TRBV5-4|15|TRBJ2-5
ASSLPPGTGFQETQY
>TRBV20-1|13|TRBJ2-3
SATLAGGPLDTQY
>TRBV5-1|10|TRBJ2-1
ASSWDSNEQF
>TRBV6-5|16|TRBJ1-2
ASSPGHGYMPNTYGYT
>TRBV6-2/TRBV6-3|13|TRBJ2-5
ASREKTSGLETQY
>TRBV11-2|15|TRBJ1-1
ASSSLRGGVVNTEAF
>TRBV29-1|12|TRBJ2-3
SVWTSGSTDTQY
>TRBV5-6|13|TRBJ1-5
ASSLGGYSNQPQH
>TRBV29-1|10|TRBJ1-5
SVVVSDQPQH
>TRBV6-2/TRBV6-3|13|TRBJ2-1
ASRGTSGRLYEQF
>TRBV7-8|16|TRBJ2-7
ASSLGRRGITNSYEQY
>TRBV5-1|14|TRBJ2-1
ASSFTSGPTYNEQF
>TRBV3-1|13|TRBJ2-5
ASSQGYRGRETQY
>TRBV27|12|TRBJ1-5
ATRETGAGQPQH
>TRBV12-3/TRBV12-4|13|TRBJ1-5
ARRNRDKPDQPQH
>TRBV5-6|15|TRBJ1-5
ASSFQRSPYSNQPQH
>TRBV29-1|11|TRBJ1-1
SVTPMGPTEAF
>TRBV29-1|12|TRBJ1-1
SVFDGGLNTEAF
>TRBV28|12|TRBJ1-6
ASSLGGVNSPLH
>TRBV28|12|TRBJ1-2
ASSSPQGGYGYT
>TRBV28|14|TRBJ2-6
ASSLPSGAGANVLT
>TRBV5-4|14|TRBJ2-5
ASSLGGRAVRETQY
>TRBV2|14|TRBJ2-1
ASRFSSGTGTNEQF
>TRBV6-2/TRBV6-3|14|TRBJ2-1
ASLPHVGGEGYEQF
>TRBV25-1|12|TRBJ2-7
ASGSGSPHYEQY
>TRBV10-2|9|TRBJ2-7
ASRLGYEQY
>TRBV20-1|12|TRBJ2-1
SASRLADYNEQF
>TRBV5-4|13|TRBJ2-1
ATSKTGVAYNEQF
>TRBV5-4|11|TRBJ1-2
ASSQNSNYGYT
>TRBV4-1|13|TRBJ2-3
ASSQGHGAGDTQY
>TRBV5-1|12|TRBJ2-7
ASSSGLDTYEQY
>TRBV4-2|15|TRBJ2-5
ASSQGAGLDVIETQY
>TRBV6-1|13|TRBJ2-1
ASSEGTSSGNEQF
>TRBV18|9|TRBJ1-1
ASSPGTEAF
>TRBV4-1|16|TRBJ2-5
ASSQVASGGTPRQTQY
>TRBV6-2/TRBV6-3|12|TRBJ2-2
ASSELGGPGELF